The 19 T cell receptor beta chains in this list originate from one sample, sequenced in a study of T cell responses to AZD1222 COVID-19 vaccine. Repertoires were generated with immunoSEQ multiplex PCR, while TCRdb's copy carries only in-frame clones and drops some. The profile shows approximately 100,000 clones, around 96% of them singletons. The sample in question was peripheral blood, obtained on day 0 of AZD1222 vaccination. The receptors come from an adult in good health.

V usage is TRBV19 and J usage is TRBJ1-5, with 7 bases aligning to TRBD1. Trimming took 3 bases from V and 1 from J; bases not matched to a gene: 9. Germline V gene sequence: CDR1 LNHDA, CDR2 SQIVND (reference sequence). The CDR3 loop spans 17 amino acids. In DNA form, the CDR3 reads TGTGCCAGTAGTATCGGACAGGTGGGGGGGAGCAATCAGCCCCAGCATTTT. Its translation is CASSIGQVGGSNQPQHF.

As for this clone: In the same sample, other DNA sequences code for this CDR3. The V call is TRBV28, the J call TRBJ1-1; D uncertain. V lost 4 bases and J lost 5, with 8 bases in between. From germline, CDR1 is MDHEN and CDR2 SYDVKM. The CDR3 sequence is 12 residues long. The CDR3 sequence is CASSWGRTEAFF. DNA for the CDR3: TGTGCCAGCAGTTGGGGAAGGACTGAAGCTTTCTTT.

J is TRBJ1-6 and V is TRBV5-1; 7 bases line up with TRBD1. V trimming: 4 bases; J trimming: 9 bases; junction bases outside the gene matches: 7. This CDR3 region has 14 residues. The germline gives CDR1 SGHRS, CDR2 YFSETQ. The CDR3 bases are TGCGCCAGCAGCACCGGGACAGAAGGTTCACCCCTCCACTTT. It translates to CASSTGTEGSPLHF.

The gene calls are TRBV15 and TRBJ1-5; tentatively, D is TRBD1 (5 bases). This CDR3 contains 15 residues. Germline-derived CDR1 and CDR2 are LNHNV and YYDKDF (reference sequence). V was cut by 0 bases and J by 3 bases, with 9 bases left in between. For the CDR3, the DNA is TGTGCCACCAGCAGAGATGTGGGGGACAATCAGCCCCAGCATTTT. It codes for CATSRDVGDNQPQHF.

The CDR3 DNA sequence: TGTGCCAGCAGTCTCTATTCCGGGAGTAACTATGGCTACACCTTC. This gives the protein CASSLYSGSNYGYTF. The chain has TRBV27 and TRBJ1-2; no firm D call. V lost 5 bases to trimming and J lost 1 base, with 14 bases between them. The germline V gene has CDR1 MNHEY and CDR2 SMNVEV (reference sequence). The CDR3 has 15 amino acids.

The rearrangement joins TRBV11-2 to TRBJ1-5, with a possible D match to TRBD1 (5 bases). V lost 5 bases and J lost 1, with 9 bases in between. CDR3 length: 14 residues. In germline, CDR1 is SGHAT, CDR2 FQNNGV. The CDR3 nucleotides are TGTGCCAGCAGCCTCGGACAAAGCAATCAGCCCCAGCATTTT. This gives the protein CASSLGQSNQPQHF. Together with reference TRBV11-2 and TRBJ1-5, the CDR3 gives the full variable domain: EAGVAQSPRYKIIEKRQSVAFWCNPISGHATLYWYQQILGQGPKLLIQFQNNGVVDDSQLPKDRFSAERLKGVDSTLKIQPAKLEDSAVYLCASSLGQSNQPQHFGDGTRLSIL.

The sample holds one count of this clone. The CDR3 protein is CASSGWTSGRVNDEQYF. The CDR3 DNA reads as TGTGCCAGCAGCGGATGGACTAGCGGGAGGGTTAACGACGAGCAGTACTTC. The V and J genes are TRBV7-9 and TRBJ2-7; 15 positions match TRBD2. From germline, CDR1 is SEHNR and CDR2 FQNEAQ (reference sequence). The length of the CDR3 is 17 residues. Trimming at V came to 5 bases and at J to 5 bases, leaving 10 bases not matched to a gene. The full variable domain, its missing parts supplied by reference TRBV7-9 and TRBJ2-7, is DTGVSQNPRHKITKRGQNVTFRCDPISEHNRLYWYRQTLGQGPEFLTYFQNEAQLEKSRLLSDRFSAERPKGSFSTLEIQRTEQGDSAMYLCASSGWTSGRVNDEQYFGPGTRLTVT.

The genes are TRBV28 and TRBJ1-3; D is possibly TRBD1 (6 bases). Trimming took 3 bases from V and 4 from J, leaving 10 bases between them. The V gene's germline CDR1 is MDHEN and CDR2 SYDVKM. This CDR3 comprises 14 residues. For the CDR3, the DNA is TGTGCCAGCAGTTTCAAGGGGGGAGGAAACACCATATATTTT. Protein product: CASSFKGGGNTIYF.

This rearrangement joins TRBV6-5 to TRBJ2-7, with D perhaps matching TRBD1 or TRBD2 (5 bases each). The V end lost 7 bases, the J end lost 2 bases, and 12 bases lay between the germline ends. Germline V lookup: CDR1 MNHEY, CDR2 SVGAGI. The CDR3 length is 13 residues. The CDR3: CASIWGSPYEQYF. The CDR3 bases are TGTGCCAGCATATGGGGGAGCCCCTACGAGCAGTACTTC.

CDR3 sequence reads: CASSRGQGAWETQYF. CDR3 in DNA: TGTGCCAGTAGCCGCGGACAGGGGGCTTGGGAGACCCAGTACTTC. The V and J genes are TRBV19 and TRBJ2-5; 11 bases line up with TRBD1. Looked up from germline, CDR1 is LNHDA and CDR2 is SQIVND (reference sequence). J was trimmed by 5 bases and V by 6 bases; bases with no gene match: 8. This CDR3 contains 15 residues.

V is TRBV4-2 and J is TRBJ1-2; possibly TRBD1 for D (6 bases). Deletions cut 4 bases from V and 5 bases from J, with 17 bases between. Germline lookup yields CDR1 LGHNA and CDR2 YNFKEQ. The CDR3 runs 15 residues. The CDR3 DNA follows: TGTGCCAGCAGCCTTCCAGGGGACCAAAATTATGGCTACACCTTC. Protein: CASSLPGDQNYGYTF.

The V call is TRBV3-1 (or the pseudogene TRBV3-2), the J call TRBJ2-7; TRBD1 matches at 11 bases. With V trimmed by 2 bases and J by 4 bases, 4 bases remained unmatched. This CDR3 has 15 residues. The germline V gene has CDR1 LGHDT and CDR2 YNNKEL (reference sequence). The CDR3 here is CASSQYGQGAYEQYF. The CDR3, as DNA: TGTGCCAGCAGCCAATACGGACAGGGGGCTTACGAGCAGTACTTC.

The V call is TRBV6-5, the J call TRBJ1-1; the D is unclear. Germline assignment: CDR1 MNHEY and CDR2 SVGAGI. The CDR3 contains 12 residues. Trimming removed 2 bases at V and 5 bases at J, with 6 bases between. The DNA for the CDR3 is TGTGCCAGCAGTTACGGTACTACTGAAGCTTTCTTT. As protein: CASSYGTTEAFF.

The chain combines TRBV5-4 with TRBJ2-7; a weak D match, TRBD1 (6 bases). V dropped 4 bases and J dropped 4 bases, with 9 bases sitting between them. The CDR3 is 12 amino acids. Germline V gene sequence: CDR1 SGHNT, CDR2 YYREEE (reference sequence). CDR3 DNA: TGTGCCAGCAGCCTCGGACAGTACGAGCAGTACTTC. Its protein product is CASSLGQYEQYF.

This chain uses TRBV7-8 with TRBJ1-5, with D uncertain. CDR3 length equals 13 residues. CDR1 SGHVS and CDR2 FQNEAQ come from the germline V gene. V lost 3 bases and J 0 bases, leaving 3 bases between the germline ends. The CDR3 sequence is CASSFDSNQPQHF. In DNA form, the CDR3 reads TGTGCCAGCAGCTTCGATAGCAATCAGCCCCAGCATTTT.

The genes are TRBV15 and TRBJ1-3, with D possibly being TRBD1 (6 bases). The ends were cut back, 5 bases at V and 0 bases at J, with 14 bases in the middle. Germline V gene data show CDR1 as LNHNV and CDR2 as YYDKDF (reference sequence). The CDR3 length is 16 residues. Written as DNA, the CDR3 is TGTGCCACCAGCGAAAGACAGGATAGCTCTGGAAACACCATATATTTT. Translating gives CATSERQDSSGNTIYF.

V usage is TRBV5-6 and J usage is TRBJ2-3; D remains unclear. Trimming shortened V by 1 base and J by 6 bases, and 6 bases separated the two germline ends. CDR1 is SGHDT and CDR2 is YYEEEE in the germline V gene. The CDR3 is 12 amino acids. The CDR3 coding sequence is TGTGCCAGCAGCTTGATTAAGGATACGCAGTATTTT. As protein: CASSLIKDTQYF.

The chain joins TRBV6-5 to TRBJ1-3, with D unresolved. The CDR3 has 15 residues. With 6 bases removed from V and 0 bases from J, the gap between germline ends came to 12 bases. The germline gives CDR1 MNHEY, CDR2 SVGAGI. In DNA, the CDR3 is TGTGCCAGCAGCCAAGGACGGAGCTCTGGAAACACCATATATTTT. Its protein product is CASSQGRSSGNTIYF.

The chain is built from TRBV27 and TRBJ1-4, with TRBD1 matching 7 bases. This CDR3 contains 19 residues. Per the germline V gene, CDR1 is MNHEY and CDR2 is SMNVEV (reference sequence). Trimming cost V 8 bases and J 0 bases; bases outside gene matches: 18. In DNA form, the CDR3 reads TGTGCCAGCCTCAAGAGCCACAGGGGCCCAACCACAACTAATGAAAAACTGTTTTTT. This encodes CASLKSHRGPTTTNEKLFF.